The next 23 T cell receptor beta chains were all read from a single sample in a study of tumor-infiltrating lymphocytes in primary liver carcinoma. Alongside blood RNA obtained from unsorted whole blood, germline DNA was also extracted. A constant-region primer served to make TCR beta cDNA from about 0.45 ug total RNA. Construction of TCR beta libraries relied on three successive nested multiplex PCR rounds employing slightly modified ARM-PCR. TRBV1-TRBV30 forward and Cbeta reverse primers drove the first two approximately 11-cycle rounds. Each CDR3 protein gets one entry after TCRdb re-called the multiplex PCR reads with MiXCR. Among approximately 300,000 distinct CDR3 sequences listed, more than 55% were seen once. Sequencing used peripheral blood. These receptors all come from a man between 35 and 55 years old with primary liver carcinoma and hepatitis B virus infection.

This clonotype was counted between two and nine times. This may come from a read error, since a much larger clone is one base off. This chain uses TRBV4-1 with TRBJ2-1, with 9 bases identical to TRBD2. The CDR3 has 16 amino acids. Germline CDR1 reads MGHRA; CDR2 reads YSYEKL. CDR3 in amino acids: CTSSQDIAGGDNEQFF. DNA for the CDR3: TGCACCAGCAGCCAAGATATCGCGGGAGGGGACAATGAGCAGTTCTTC.

As concerns this clonotype: Relative to the germline gene, one junction end is altered; a read error may explain this. This rearrangement joins TRBV29-1 to TRBJ1-6; maybe TRBD1 (6 bases). The CDR3 contains 13 residues. The germline CDR1 and CDR2 sequences are SQVTM and ANQGSEA. The CDR3 nucleotides read TGCAGTGTTGGGGACGGGACAAATTTACCCCTCCACTTT. This translates into CSVGDGTNLPLHF.

In the case of this clonotype: This may come from a read error, since a much larger clone is one base off. The CDR3 protein is CAGGPGQGEQFF. The CDR3 DNA follows: TGCGCCGGCGGTCCAGGGCAGGGTGAGCAGTTCTTC. The genes are TRBV10-2 and TRBJ2-1; D possibly corresponds to TRBD1 (5 bases). Trimming shortened V by 11 bases and J by 9 bases, and 17 bases separated the two germline ends. CDR1 is WSHSY and CDR2 is SAAADI in the germline V gene. This CDR3 region has 12 residues.

Worth noting for this clonotype: This may be a read error, as it is one base from a much larger clone. V gene TRBV6-2 or TRBV6-3 combines with J gene TRBJ2-7; D unclear. Looked up from germline, CDR1 is MNHEY and CDR2 is SVGEGT. The CDR3 sequence is 14 residues long. V shed 5 bases and J shed 3 bases, with 14 bases lying between them. In nucleotides, the CDR3 is TGTGCCAGCAGTCGCACATGGGGAATCTACGAGCAGTACTTC. Its protein is CASSRTWGIYEQYF.

Worth noting for this clonotype: One end of the junction fails to match germline, which may point to a read error. This sequence joins TRBV29-1 and TRBJ2-2; D gene ambiguous. Germline V CDR1 and CDR2: SQVTM, ANQGSEA. This CDR3 is built from 15 residues. The CDR3 region is CGVEFFEKNTGELFF. CDR3 in DNA: TGCGGCGTTGAATTTTTCGAAAAGAACACCGGGGAGCTGTTTTTT.

Concerning this clonotype: This may be a read error: a much more frequent sequence differs by one nucleotide. The chain uses TRBV29-1 and TRBJ2-3; perhaps TRBD2 as D (5 bases). The CDR3 has 13 amino acids. Germline CDR1 SQVTM, CDR2 ANQGSEA. Written as DNA, the CDR3 is TGCGGCGTTGACGGGGTGAAGGCGGATACGCAGTATTTT. This translates into CGVDGVKADTQYF.

For this clonotype: At one boundary the junction diverges from the germline segment, which might be a read error. The chain joins TRBV6-5 to TRBJ2-3; D not resolved. CDR1 MNHEY and CDR2 SVGAGI come from the germline V gene. The CDR3 consists of 13 residues. Here the CDR3 reads CTSRKARALAQYF. The CDR3 bases are TGTACCAGCAGGAAGGCACGGGCCCTCGCGCAGTATTTT.

The rearrangement uses TRBV20-1 and TRBJ2-3, with TRBD2 as a possible D gene (5 bases). CDR1 is DFQATT and CDR2 is SNEGSKA in the germline V gene (reference sequence). The CDR3 is 16 residues long. Trimming shortened V by 5 bases and J by 2 bases, and 20 bases separated the two germline ends. In nucleotides, the CDR3 is TGCAGTGCTCCCGACCGCCGGACTGTCCCCACAGATACGCAGTATTTT. Translation gives CSAPDRRTVPTDTQYF.

In regard to this clonotype: A much more abundant neighbour one base away suggests this may be a read error. The CDR3 here is CASSSGPDTQYF. The CDR3 DNA reads TGTGCCAGCAGCTCCGGTCCAGATACGCAGTATTTT. V usage is TRBV11-2 and J usage is TRBJ2-3; no firm D call. Germline V gene lookup returns CDR1 SGHAT and CDR2 FQNNGV. Trimming took off 4 bases at V and 4 bases at J, with 6 bases between the two ends. This CDR3 comprises 12 residues.

This clonotype was seen only a few times. With a much larger clone just one base away, this may be a read error. This rearrangement joins TRBV6-2 or TRBV6-3 to TRBJ2-7; TRBD2 agrees at 9 bases. Germline CDR1 reads MNHEY; CDR2 reads SVGEGT. The trim removed 6 bases at V and 0 bases at J, leaving 6 bases unmatched. This CDR3 is built from 15 residues. CDR3 bases: TGTGCCAGCAGCATAATAGCGGGAGACTCCTACGAGCAGTACTTC. This sequence encodes CASSIIAGDSYEQYF.

This clonotype was observed a handful of times. The germline gene is not matched at one end of the junction; a read error may be the cause. The J gene is TRBJ2-7, the V gene TRBV28, with D possibly being TRBD2 (6 bases). The CDR3 is 15 residues long. Germline V gene lookup returns CDR1 MDHEN and CDR2 SYDVKM. The CDR3: CASTVRERASYEQYF. The CDR3 DNA is TGTGCCAGCACGGTCCGGGAGAGGGCCTCCTACGAGCAGTACTTT.

For this clonotype: Mismatch with germline at one junction end may stem from a read error. The rearrangement links TRBV6-1 to TRBJ2-1; 7 nucleotides align to TRBD1. CDR3 length: 15 amino acids. Germline V gives CDR1 MNHNS, CDR2 SASEGT. CDR3 sequence: CATSEEGGKYNEQFF. CDR3 in DNA: TGTGCCACCAGTGAGGAAGGGGGCAAGTACAATGAGCAGTTCTTC.

Details on this clonotype: The junction differs from germline at one of its ends, possibly a read error. This chain links TRBV6-2 or TRBV6-3 with TRBJ2-5, with D perhaps TRBD2 (5 bases). Germline V CDR1 and CDR2: MNHEY, SVGEGT. The CDR3 has 14 residues. CDR3 nucleotides: TGTGCCAACAGTTACTCTAGGGTAGCGGAGACCCAGTACTTC. The encoded protein is CANSYSRVAETQYF.

A note on this clonotype: This may be a read error: a much more frequent sequence differs by one nucleotide. This chain connects TRBV10-3 to TRBJ2-3; tentatively, D is TRBD1 or TRBD2 (5 bases each). V lost 3 bases, J lost 0 bases, and 10 bases lay in between. The CDR3 spans 15 residues. Germline loops: CDR1 ENHRY, CDR2 SYGVKD. The chain's CDR3 is CAISDRDVSTDTQYF. The CDR3 DNA follows: TGTGCCATCAGTGACCGGGACGTGAGCACAGATACGCAGTATTTT.

This rearrangement joins TRBV11-3 to TRBJ1-1; D possibly corresponds to TRBD1 (5 bases). This CDR3 has 13 residues. Germline-derived CDR1 and CDR2 are SGHNT and YENEEA. V lost 5 bases and J lost 7, with 14 bases in between. In DNA, the CDR3 is TGTGCCAGCAGCCGCACGTGGGGCATTGAAGCTTTCTTT. Its protein product is CASSRTWGIEAFF.

Comments on this clonotype: Germline is not matched at one junction end, which may reflect a read error. The V call is TRBV6-1, the J call TRBJ2-1; 10 bases line up with TRBD2. The CDR3 totals 16 residues. The germline gives CDR1 MNHNS, CDR2 SASEGT. CDR3 bases: TGTGTCAGCGACGGAAAATTAGCGGGAGGCCTCGACGAGCAGTTCTTC. Its translation is CVSDGKLAGGLDEQFF.

This clonotype appeared a single time. Since a much larger clone is just one base distant, this may be a read error. The chain joins TRBV12-3 or TRBV12-4 to TRBJ1-6; tentatively, D is TRBD1 (6 bases). The V end lost 2 bases, the J end lost 17 bases, and 19 bases lay between the germline ends. The CDR3 covers 14 residues. CDR3 in DNA: TGTGCCAGCAGTTTACAAGGGACATCTAACCCCATCCACTTT. The encoded protein is CASSLQGTSNPIHF.

This clonotype showed up just a few times. This chain connects TRBV5-1 to TRBJ2-5; D may be TRBD1 (6 bases). The CDR3 contains 12 residues. Looked up from germline, CDR1 is SGHRS and CDR2 is YFSETQ. V was clipped by 4 bases and J by 9 bases, with 13 bases between them. The CDR3 sequence: CASSSLQGPQYF. The CDR3 DNA reads TGCGCCAGCAGCAGTCTACAGGGTCCCCAGTACTTC.

This clonotype was recorded once. One end of the junction does not line up with germline, which may come from a read error. This rearrangement joins TRBV28 to TRBJ1-5, with D unclear. Germline lookup yields CDR1 MDHEN and CDR2 SYDVKM. There are 15 residues in the CDR3. The CDR3 loop is CTSSLIVIGNQPQHF. CDR3 DNA sequence: TGTACCAGCAGCTTGATCGTAATAGGCAACCAGCCCCAGCATTTT.

The rearrangement joins TRBV29-1 to TRBJ2-7; no clear D. Between the trimmed V and J ends, which lost 0 bases and 9 bases, there was a span of 12 bases. The CDR3 totals 12 residues. CDR1 SQVTM and CDR2 ANQGSEA come from the germline V gene. The CDR3 region is CSVEEGRVAQYF. The DNA for the CDR3 is TGCAGCGTTGAAGAGGGAAGGGTCGCGCAGTACTTC.

With regard to this clonotype: It may be a read error: a sequence one base away is much more abundant. The V and J genes are TRBV6-1 and TRBJ2-7; 10 nucleotides agree with TRBD2. This CDR3 contains 15 residues. Germline assignment: CDR1 MNHNS and CDR2 SASEGT. CDR3 DNA sequence: TGTGCCAGCAGTGAAAGCGCGGGACTAGCGAACGAGCGGTACTTC. This translates into CASSESAGLANERYF.

Concerning this clonotype itself: A clone one base away is much larger, so this may be a read error. J is TRBJ2-5 and V is TRBV28, with TRBD1 identical over 8 bases. CDR3 length: 14 residues. Germline V CDR1 and CDR2: MDHEN, SYDVKM. Unmatched junction bases numbered 6, after V lost 6 bases and J lost 3 bases. The DNA of the CDR3 is TGTGCCAGCAGCCTCCTGGGACAGGAAGAGACCCAGTACTTC. Translated: CASSLLGQEETQYF.

Comment on this clonotype: An end of the junction does not agree with germline; a read error may underlie this. The rearrangement joins TRBV20-1 to TRBJ2-3, with D perhaps matching TRBD2 (5 bases). Germline lookup yields CDR1 DFQATT and CDR2 SNEGSKA (reference sequence). The CDR3 contains 15 residues. The CDR3 loop reads CSAPPVGDFADTQYF. CDR3 bases: TGCAGTGCTCCCCCTGTCGGGGATTTTGCAGATACGCAATATTTT.